The 4 T cell receptor beta chains in this list originate from one sample, sequenced in a study of vaccination and CD4 T cells after COVID-19. The study sequenced cultured CD4+ T cell DNA using the Oncomine TCR Beta short-read assay. TCRdb reprocessed the PCR reads with MiXCR, giving one entry per CDR3 protein. This table holds roughly 24,000 distinct CDR3 sequences, 55% to 70% found once. As to treatment: roughly 11-day PBMC culture with coronavirus spike peptide pools or control peptides (ViraFEST assay). Their target antigens are unknown. The material sequenced was CD4+ T cells from blood, cultured in vitro. The receptors stem from a human donor who had recovered from COVID-19.

This clonotype was recorded a few times. Here the CDR3 DNA reads TGTGCCAGCAGTTACCGCAGTGCGGAGGGGGGGACCCAGTACTTC. Its protein product is CASSYRSAEGGTQYF. This chain links TRBV6-5 with TRBJ2-5; D is tentatively TRBD1 or TRBD2 (6 bases each). Trimming removed 2 bases from V and 7 bases from J, with 17 bases in between. Germline V gives CDR1 MNHEY, CDR2 SVGAGI. The CDR3 is 15 amino acids.

V gene TRBV7-2 combines with J gene TRBJ2-1, with D possibly matching TRBD1 (5 bases). The V and J ends lost 6 bases and 8 bases respectively, with 17 bases between them. The CDR3 has 14 amino acids. Germline V lookup: CDR1 SGHTA, CDR2 FQGNSA. CDR3 nucleotide sequence: TGTGCCAGCAGGCCTGGATATCTAGGGGATGAGCAGTTCTTC. Its protein is CASRPGYLGDEQFF.

Only a few counts were recorded for this clonotype. The CDR3, as DNA: TGTGCCAGCAGGACAGAGGGCTCGACTGAAGCTTTCTTT. This codes for CASRTEGSTEAFF. The chain recombines TRBV6-1 with TRBJ1-1, with D perhaps TRBD1 (5 bases). Germline V lookup: CDR1 MNHNS, CDR2 SASEGT. V was trimmed by 6 bases and J by 5 bases, leaving 13 bases between them. This CDR3 has 13 amino acids.

This rearrangement joins TRBV27 to TRBJ1-5; maybe TRBD1 (5 bases). CDR1 is MNHEY and CDR2 is SMNVEV in the germline V gene (reference sequence). The CDR3 has 17 amino acids. The ends were cut back, 5 bases at V and 9 bases at J, with 26 bases in the middle. The chain's CDR3 is CASSPPVVQGGRGPQHF. In DNA form, the CDR3 reads TGTGCCAGCAGTCCCCCAGTCGTCCAGGGAGGACGAGGGCCCCAGCATTTT.